This T cell receptor (beta chain) was captured by sequencing in a study of blood T cells in healthy people across ages. The second PCR ran roughly 6 to 12 cycles with a sample-barcoded 5' primer and J-beta primers. A single record per CDR3 protein comes from TCRdb applying MiXCR to the 5' RACE reads. The data show 630,000 or so distinct CDR3 sequences, approximately 31% seen once. The table lists this clonotype with many counts. Trimming took 1 base from V and 5 from J, leaving 14 bases between them. The CDR3 totals 15 residues. The J gene is TRBJ1-2, the V gene TRBV12-3 or TRBV12-4, with D possibly matching TRBD1 (5 bases). Sequencing was performed on blood. The sequence derives from an elderly woman in good health. The CDR3 spells CASSLDSGTGYGYTF. CDR3 DNA sequence: TGTGCCAGCAGTTTAGATTCCGGGACCGGTTATGGCTACACCTTC.